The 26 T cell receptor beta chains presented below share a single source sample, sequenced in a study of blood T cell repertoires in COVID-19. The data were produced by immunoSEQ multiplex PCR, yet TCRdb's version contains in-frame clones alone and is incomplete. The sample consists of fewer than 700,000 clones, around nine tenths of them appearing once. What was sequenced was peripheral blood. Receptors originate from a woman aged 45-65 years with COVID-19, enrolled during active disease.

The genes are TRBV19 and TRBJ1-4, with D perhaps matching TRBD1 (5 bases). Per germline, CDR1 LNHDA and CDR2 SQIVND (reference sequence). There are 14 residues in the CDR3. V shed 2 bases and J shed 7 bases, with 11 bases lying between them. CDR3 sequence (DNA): TGTGCCAGTAGTATAAGGCAGGGATTTGAAAAACTGTTTTTT. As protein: CASSIRQGFEKLFF.

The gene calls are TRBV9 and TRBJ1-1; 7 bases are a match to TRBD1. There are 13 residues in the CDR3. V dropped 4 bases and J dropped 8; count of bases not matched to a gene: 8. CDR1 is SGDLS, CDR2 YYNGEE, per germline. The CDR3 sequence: CASSLLQGTEAFF. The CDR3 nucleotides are TGTGCCAGCAGCCTACTACAGGGGACAGAAGCTTTCTTT.

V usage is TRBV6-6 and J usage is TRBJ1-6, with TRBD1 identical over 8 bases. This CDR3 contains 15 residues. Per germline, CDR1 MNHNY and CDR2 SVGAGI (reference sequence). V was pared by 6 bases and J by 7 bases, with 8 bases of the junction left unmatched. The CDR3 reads CASRTTGEGNSPLHF. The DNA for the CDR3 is TGTGCCAGCAGGACGACAGGGGAGGGAAATTCACCCCTCCACTTT.

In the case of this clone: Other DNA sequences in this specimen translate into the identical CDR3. CDR3 coding DNA: TGTGCCAGCAGTCTGGGGGGGCACTATGGCTACACCTTC. Its translation: CASSLGGHYGYTF. This chain joins TRBV12-3 or TRBV12-4 and TRBJ1-2; D may be TRBD1 (6 bases). This CDR3 has 13 residues. Deletions cut 5 bases from V and 3 bases from J, with 10 bases between.

The CDR3 region is CASSQWGQEDGYTF. CDR3 DNA sequence: TGCGCCAGCAGCCAATGGGGGCAGGAGGATGGCTACACCTTC. The chain carries TRBV4-1 and TRBJ1-2; possibly TRBD1 for D (6 bases). The CDR3 runs to 14 residues. Per germline, CDR1 MGHRA and CDR2 YSYEKL. The V gene lost 2 bases and the J gene lost 6 bases, with 13 bases spanning the gap.

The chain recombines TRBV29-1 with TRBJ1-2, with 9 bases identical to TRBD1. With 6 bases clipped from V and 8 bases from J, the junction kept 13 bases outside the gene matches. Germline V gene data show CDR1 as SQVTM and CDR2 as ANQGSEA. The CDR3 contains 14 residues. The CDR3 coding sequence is TGCAGCGTGGGTCCCGGGACAGGGATCGGAGGCTACACCTTC. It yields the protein CSVGPGTGIGGYTF.

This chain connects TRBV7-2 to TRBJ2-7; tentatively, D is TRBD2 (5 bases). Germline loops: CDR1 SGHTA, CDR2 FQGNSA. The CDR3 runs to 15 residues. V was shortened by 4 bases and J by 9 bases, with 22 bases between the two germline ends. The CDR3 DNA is TGTGCCAGCAGCTCTTCATTAAGACGGATCCGGGGGCAGTACTTC. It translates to CASSSSLRRIRGQYF.

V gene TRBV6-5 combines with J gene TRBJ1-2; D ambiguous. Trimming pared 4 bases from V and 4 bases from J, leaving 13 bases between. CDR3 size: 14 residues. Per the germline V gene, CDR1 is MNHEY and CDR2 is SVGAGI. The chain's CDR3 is CASSSAVGGYGYTF. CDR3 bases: TGTGCCAGCAGTTCCGCGGTTGGAGGCTATGGCTACACCTTC.

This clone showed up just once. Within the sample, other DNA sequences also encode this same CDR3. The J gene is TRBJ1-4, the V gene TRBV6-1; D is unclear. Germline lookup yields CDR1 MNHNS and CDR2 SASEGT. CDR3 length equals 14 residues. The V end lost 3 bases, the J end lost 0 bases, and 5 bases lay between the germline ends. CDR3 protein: CASSDSATNEKLFF. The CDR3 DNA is TGTGCCAGCAGTGACAGCGCAACTAATGAAAAACTGTTTTTT.

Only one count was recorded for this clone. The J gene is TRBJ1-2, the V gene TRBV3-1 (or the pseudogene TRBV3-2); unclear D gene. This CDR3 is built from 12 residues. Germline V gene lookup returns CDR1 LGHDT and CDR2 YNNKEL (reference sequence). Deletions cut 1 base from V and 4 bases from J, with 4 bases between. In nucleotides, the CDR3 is TGTGCCAGCAGCCAAGGCGGCTATGGCTACACCTTC. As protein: CASSQGGYGYTF.

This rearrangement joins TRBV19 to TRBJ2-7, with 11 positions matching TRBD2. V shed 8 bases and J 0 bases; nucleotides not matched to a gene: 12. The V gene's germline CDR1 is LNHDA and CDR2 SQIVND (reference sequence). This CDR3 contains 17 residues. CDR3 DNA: TGTGCCAGTGCCGAGAGACTAGCGGGGTCTGTCTCCTACGAGCAGTACTTC. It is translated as CASAERLAGSVSYEQYF. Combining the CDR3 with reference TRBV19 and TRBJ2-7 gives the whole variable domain DGGITQSPKYLFRKEGQNVTLSCEQNLNHDAMYWYRQDPGQGLRLIYYSQIVNDFQKGDIAEGYSVSREKKESFPLTVTSAQKNPTAFYLCASAERLAGSVSYEQYFGPGTRLTVT.

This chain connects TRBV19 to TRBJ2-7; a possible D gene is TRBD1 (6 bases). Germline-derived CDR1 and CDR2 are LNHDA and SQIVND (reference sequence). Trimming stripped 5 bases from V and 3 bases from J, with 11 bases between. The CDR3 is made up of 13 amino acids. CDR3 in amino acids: CASSGGANYEQYF. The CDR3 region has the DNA TGTGCCAGTAGTGGGGGCGCCAACTACGAGCAGTACTTC.

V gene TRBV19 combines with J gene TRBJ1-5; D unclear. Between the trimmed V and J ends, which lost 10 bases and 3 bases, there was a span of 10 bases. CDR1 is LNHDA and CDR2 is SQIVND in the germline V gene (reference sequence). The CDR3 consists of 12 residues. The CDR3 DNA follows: TGTGCCACCAGCGGTTACAATCAGCCCCAGCATTTT. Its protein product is CATSGYNQPQHF.

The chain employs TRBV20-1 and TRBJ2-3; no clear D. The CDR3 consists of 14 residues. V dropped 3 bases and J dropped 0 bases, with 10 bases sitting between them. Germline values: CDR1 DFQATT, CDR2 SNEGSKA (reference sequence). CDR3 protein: CSASGYSSTDTQYF. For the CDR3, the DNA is TGCAGTGCTAGTGGCTATTCAAGCACAGATACGCAGTATTTT.

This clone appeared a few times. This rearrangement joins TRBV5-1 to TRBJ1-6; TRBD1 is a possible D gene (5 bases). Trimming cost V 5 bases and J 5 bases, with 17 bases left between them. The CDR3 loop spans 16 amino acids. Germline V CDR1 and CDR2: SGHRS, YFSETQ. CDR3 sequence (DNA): TGCGCCAGCAGTTCCCAACGGACATGGGATAATTCACCCCTCCACTTT. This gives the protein CASSSQRTWDNSPLHF.

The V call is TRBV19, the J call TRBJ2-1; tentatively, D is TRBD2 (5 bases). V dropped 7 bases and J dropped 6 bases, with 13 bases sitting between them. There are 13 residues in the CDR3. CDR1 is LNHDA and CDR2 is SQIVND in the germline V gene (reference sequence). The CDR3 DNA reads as TGTGCCAGTAAGGAGGTCGGCGGCAATGAGCAGTTCTTC. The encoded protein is CASKEVGGNEQFF.

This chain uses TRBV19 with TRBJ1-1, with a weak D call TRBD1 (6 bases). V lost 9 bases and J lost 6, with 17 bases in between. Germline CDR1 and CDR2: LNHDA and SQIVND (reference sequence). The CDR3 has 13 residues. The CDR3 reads CASLPGHWAEAFF. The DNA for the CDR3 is TGTGCCAGCCTTCCGGGACACTGGGCTGAAGCTTTCTTT.

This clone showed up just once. Written as DNA, the CDR3 is TGTGCCAGTAGGATCAGTGACAGGGGAGATGGCTACACCTTC. Translated: CASRISDRGDGYTF. The gene calls are TRBV19 and TRBJ1-2; 8 bases map to TRBD1. Per germline, CDR1 LNHDA and CDR2 SQIVND (reference sequence). The CDR3 has 14 residues. V gave up 6 bases and J gave up 6 bases; unmatched junction bases: 9.

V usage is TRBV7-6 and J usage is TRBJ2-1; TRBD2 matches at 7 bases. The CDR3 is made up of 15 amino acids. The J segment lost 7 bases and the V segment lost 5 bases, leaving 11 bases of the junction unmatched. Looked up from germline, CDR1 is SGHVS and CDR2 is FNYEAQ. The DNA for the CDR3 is TGTGCCAGCAGCGTTTTGACGGGGGGTAGAAATGAGCAGTTCTTC. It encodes CASSVLTGGRNEQFF.

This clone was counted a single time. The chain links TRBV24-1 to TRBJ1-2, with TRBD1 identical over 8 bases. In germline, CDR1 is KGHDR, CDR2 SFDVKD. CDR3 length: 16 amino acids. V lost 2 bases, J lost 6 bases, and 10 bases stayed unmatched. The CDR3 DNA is TGTGCCACCAGTGATTCCTCAGGACAGGGCGCCCATGGCTACACCTTC. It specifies CATSDSSGQGAHGYTF.

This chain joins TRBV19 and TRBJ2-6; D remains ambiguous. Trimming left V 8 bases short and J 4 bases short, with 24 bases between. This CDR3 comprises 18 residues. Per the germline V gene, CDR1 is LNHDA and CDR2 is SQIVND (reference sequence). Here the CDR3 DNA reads TGTGCCAGTCCTCGGCCGGGTATTAAGGTGAGGGGGGCCAACGTCCTGACTTTC. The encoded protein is CASPRPGIKVRGANVLTF.

CDR3 nucleotides: TGTGCCAGTAGTAGGGGGGGGGCCGTAAATGAGCAGTTCTTC. This gives the protein CASSRGGAVNEQFF. The V and J genes are TRBV19 and TRBJ2-1; possible D gene TRBD2, 7 bases. V gave up 4 bases and J gave up 7 bases, with 14 bases separating them. CDR1 and CDR2 (germline): LNHDA, SQIVND (reference sequence). CDR3 length: 14 residues.

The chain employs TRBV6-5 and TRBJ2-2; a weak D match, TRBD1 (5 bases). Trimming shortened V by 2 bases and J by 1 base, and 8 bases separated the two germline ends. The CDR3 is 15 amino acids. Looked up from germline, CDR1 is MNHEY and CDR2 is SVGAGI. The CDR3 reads CASSYGALNTGELFF. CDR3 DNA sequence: TGTGCCAGCAGTTACGGGGCCCTGAACACCGGGGAGCTGTTTTTT.

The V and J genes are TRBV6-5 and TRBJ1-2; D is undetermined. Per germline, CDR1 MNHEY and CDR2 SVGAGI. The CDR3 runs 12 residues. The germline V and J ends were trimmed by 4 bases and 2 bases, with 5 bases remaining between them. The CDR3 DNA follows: TGTGCCAGCAGTTCCCTAAACTATGGCTACACCTTC. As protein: CASSSLNYGYTF.

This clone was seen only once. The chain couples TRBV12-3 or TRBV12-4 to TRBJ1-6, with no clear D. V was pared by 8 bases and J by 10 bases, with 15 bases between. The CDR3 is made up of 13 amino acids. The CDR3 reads CASSRGLDSPLHF. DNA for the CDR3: TGTGCCAGCTCCCGCGGATTAGACTCACCCCTCCACTTT.

Here the CDR3 DNA reads TGTGCCAGCAGCTCCTTACAACGTTACGAGCAGTACTTC. Encoded protein: CASSSLQRYEQYF. The genes are TRBV12-3 or TRBV12-4 and TRBJ2-7; D is unresolved. The V end was cut by 6 bases, the J end by 4 bases, with 13 bases between. CDR3 length equals 13 residues.